A single TCR beta chain is shown here with its context. Sequenced by immunoSEQ multiplex PCR; TCRdb stores in-frame clones only, minus some. The sample lists about 62,000 clones; about four fifths were seen once. The entry originates in a study of OX40 agonist ivuxolimab in advanced cancers. In the study overall: Earlier treatment with anti-PD-1, anti-PD-L1 or anti-CTLA-4 was permitted, and about 40% had received some.

Germline V lookup: CDR1 SGHTA, CDR2 FQGTGA. The V end lost 2 bases, the J end lost 1 base, and 13 bases lay between the germline ends. CDR3 size: 16 residues. V gene TRBV7-3 combines with J gene TRBJ2-3; perhaps TRBD2 as D (6 bases). This sequence was found in an adult with an advanced solid tumor such as melanoma, head and neck, liver or kidney cancer. Sequences were derived from CD4+ or CD8+ T cells sorted from blood, sampled in a trial of the OX40 agonist ivuxolimab. The CDR3 spells CASSLQGGLRTDTQYF. The CDR3 bases are TGTGCCAGCAGCTTACAGGGAGGACTCCGCACAGATACGCAGTATTTT.